Listed below are T cell receptor beta chains from one sample, sequenced in a study of T-cell memory formation after mild COVID-19. TCRdb used MiXCR to reprocess the 5' RACE reads, holding one entry per CDR3 protein. The sample holds hundreds of thousands of distinct CDR3 sequences; 20% to 25% are singletons and the top ten take approximately 8.4%. Specimen: PBMCs or a T cell subset sorted from them (not recorded which). These receptors all stem from an adult woman who had mild COVID-19 (a few samples of this study predate the infection). Cell type and time point are not known. Both conserved end residues are part of each CDR3. Each record gives: J gene, V gene, CDR3 length, clone size, CDR3 protein. A clone size is listed for some rows: how often the clone was seen (once, few, many), or a class if it is expanded.

>TRBJ1-2|TRBV29-1|12|.
CSVERGGYGYTF
>TRBJ2-1|TRBV15|15|few
CATSEFGTSNHEQFF
>TRBJ2-3|TRBV6-5|13|many
CASSLKGSNTQYF
>TRBJ1-1|TRBV10-3|14|.
CAISGGGARNEAFF
>TRBJ2-3|TRBV7-9|15|few
CASSASGGASDTQYF
>TRBJ1-2|TRBV7-9|16|many
CASSLDVGAPNYGYTF
>TRBJ2-6|TRBV5-1|14|.
CASSSQVGANVLTF
>TRBJ2-4|TRBV10-3|18|.
CAISDFGGGRQGQNIQYF
>TRBJ1-5|TRBV7-2|16|.
CASSPQQGLSNQPQHF
>TRBJ2-7|TRBV9|14|many
CASSVGGDAGEQYF
>TRBJ2-1|TRBV11-2|12|few
CASSFRQNEQFF
>TRBJ1-5|TRBV5-5|16|.
CASSLEGQGAVQPQHF